The present entry profiles one TCR beta chain with its context. This clonotype has ten or more counts. Its antigen remains unidentified. Qualities for individual bases were not recorded, and no much larger clone is one base off. The sample is drawn from a study of T-cell reconstitution after alpha-beta-depleted transplantation in children (dated by TCRdb to the mid-2010s). Regarding the study in general: T-cell immune reconstitution after TCRalphabeta/CD19-depleted allogeneic hematopoietic cell transplantation in children was quantitatively tracked in the study by means of TCR repertoire profiling.

The treatment or condition label of this sample denotes: allogeneic hematopoietic cell transplantation with graft depleted of TCRalphabeta T cells and CD19 B cells. The children who served as transplant recipients had been given grafts of TCRalphabeta/CD19-depleted allogeneic hematopoietic cells. Beyond this particular receptor, the publication reports: Apparently early alphabetaT-cell count recovery about two months after transplant reportedly relied on only several hundred rapidly expanded clones derived from non-depleted graft cells. In some patients, the high TCRbeta diversity seen at day 60 was put down to recipient T cells and intrathymic progenitors that had survived conditioning. Over the following months the frequencies of hyperexpanded clones went down, and after one year T-cell counts and TCRbeta diversity were mostly credited to newly produced T cells.

Libraries were constructed by PCR. The sequencer listed for this sample is Illumina HiSeq 2500. To normalize quantification of the TCRbeta repertoire, the TCR libraries were built with molecular barcoding that relied on unique molecular identifiers. TCRdb took the public reads, trimmed them with fastp at Q25, ran MiXCR for clone calling and kept in-frame beta chains. Every CDR3 protein is listed once, alongside the most common genes and DNA of its rows. Across this sample there are 300,000 to 400,000 distinct CDR3 sequences, with 15% to 20% seen only once. The ten largest clones represent about 41% of the sample. Material: PBMCs, mostly from graft donor cells, obtained 360 days after TCRalphabeta/CD19-depleted stem cell transplant. The clonotype was recovered from a male patient between 2 and 15 years old who had a stem cell transplant for acute lymphoblastic leukemia, so the T cells may come from the graft donor.

The DNA reads TGTGCCAGCAGCTTAGTGTTCGGGACAGGACACTACGAGCAGTACTTC. Protein translation: CASSLVFGTGHYEQYF. This chain joins TRBV7-8 to TRBJ2-7; 8 bases in the junction line up with TRBD1. The CDR3 spans 16 residues, from the cysteine through the phenylalanine. The only DNA kept is the CDR3, 48 bases in frame from the first base. CDR1 and CDR2 are drawn from the germline V gene: SGHVS, FQNEAQ. V lost 1 base and J lost 3 bases, and the count of bases not matched to a germline gene is 8.